This T cell receptor (beta chain) was documented in a study of regulatory T cells in long-lasting Graves disease. About the study: The study enrolled newly diagnosed Graves' patients on antithyroid drugs under 3 months.

Arm-PCR of CDR3 regions with iRepertoire HTBI primers generated TCR beta libraries. TCRdb re-called the multiplex PCR reads through MiXCR, storing one row per CDR3 protein. This sample carries about 610,000 distinct CDR3 sequences, approximately 16% of them seen once, and the ten largest clones take approximately 12%. Noted time point: newly diagnosed GD, antithyroid drugs for less than 3 months. With RNA extracted from PBMCs as input, the TCR library was made. This clonotype has a count of ten or more. This sample also belongs to another study, concerning T cells in Graves' hyperthyroidism and ophthalmopathy.

The source material was peripheral blood mononuclear cells (PBMCs), sampled at new diagnosis, from a patient treated with antithyroid drugs. The clonotype originates from a man aged 18 to 35 with Graves disease.

The CDR3 DNA is TGTGCCAGCAGCCAACACACCGGGGAGCTGTTTTTT. This encodes CASSQHTGELFF. The V gene is TRBV3-1, the J gene TRBJ2-2; D remains unclear. This CDR3 is 12 amino acids long. Trimming removed 2 bases from V and 3 bases from J, with 1 base in between. Germline V gene data show CDR1 as LGHDT and CDR2 as YNNKEL (reference sequence).